In its sample, the clone carrying this TCR beta chain was seen once. V lost 7 bases, J lost 4 bases, and 3 bases stayed unmatched. The CDR3 totals 13 residues. Germline loops: CDR1 MNHEY, CDR2 SVGAGI. The assay was immunoSEQ multiplex PCR, and TCRdb's table has in-frame clones only and misses some. The sample contains about 150,000 clones, 60% to 80% of which appear only once. The sample is drawn from a study of blood T cell repertoires in COVID-19. Study in general: Acute-phase and convalescent COVID-19 samples originated in the United States, Italy and Spain. From T cells, B-cell-depleted T cells, or PBMCs came the material, which was cDNA or gDNA.

This TCR was recovered from a man aged 50-60 years with active or convalescent COVID-19. Sequencing was performed on peripheral blood. This sequence joins TRBV6-5 and TRBJ2-5, with 10 positions matching TRBD2. The CDR3 is CASKTSGLETQYF. The CDR3 DNA follows: TGTGCCAGCAAGACTAGCGGGCTAGAGACCCAGTACTTC.